A single sample gave rise to the 7 T cell receptor beta chains below, sequenced in a study of blood T cell repertoires in COVID-19. Some clones are missing from TCRdb's copy, which holds only in-frame ones; the method was immunoSEQ multiplex PCR. The sample shows 200,000 to 250,000 clones, nearly 90% of them seen only once. Sequenced: PBMCs or T cells enriched from blood (not recorded which). All receptors derive from a man aged 25-45 years who had recovered from COVID-19.

This clone has just one count. The chain has TRBV24-1 and TRBJ2-4, with unresolved D. Germline V gene lookup returns CDR1 KGHDR and CDR2 SFDVKD. CDR3 length: 11 residues. Between the trimmed V and J ends, which lost 9 bases and 8 bases, there was a span of 10 bases. CDR3 DNA sequence: TGTGCCACCGGAGACTGGGACATTCAGTACTTC. Translated: CATGDWDIQYF.

This clone was seen a few times. The chain recombines TRBV4-1 with TRBJ1-2, with 9 positions matching TRBD1. V shed 0 bases, J shed 5 bases, and the junction held 4 bases outside the gene matches. This CDR3 is built from 15 residues. Germline CDR1 MGHRA, CDR2 YSYEKL. CDR3 sequence: CASSQDRDREYGYTF. DNA for the CDR3: TGCGCCAGCAGCCAAGACCGGGACAGGGAATATGGCTACACCTTC.

This rearrangement joins TRBV5-6 to TRBJ2-1, with 7 bases aligning to TRBD2. CDR3 size: 16 residues. Germline CDR1 is SGHDT and CDR2 is YYEEEE. Unmatched junction bases numbered 12, after V lost 3 bases and J lost 6 bases. The CDR3 nucleotides read TGTGCCAGCAGCTCGGGTGGGGCGGGAGTAAGCAATGAGCAGTTCTTC. Its translation: CASSSGGAGVSNEQFF.

The rearrangement uses TRBV11-3 and TRBJ2-1; 8 bases match TRBD2. CDR1 and CDR2 from the germline V gene are SGHNT and YENEEA. The junction had 9 bases not matched to a gene; V was cut back by 1 base and J by 1 base. The CDR3 runs to 18 residues. The CDR3, as DNA: TGTGCCAGCAGCTTAGGAGCACGGGGGGGCCGGTCCTACAATGAGCAGTTCTTC. Its protein product is CASSLGARGGRSYNEQFF.

The V gene is TRBV3-1 (or the pseudogene TRBV3-2), the J gene TRBJ1-5; D remains unclear. Per germline, CDR1 LGHDT and CDR2 YNNKEL (reference sequence). Trimming pared 0 bases from V and 6 bases from J, leaving 6 bases between. This CDR3 has 13 residues. CDR3 in DNA: TGTGCCAGCAGCCAAGATCAGGTTCAGCCCCAGCATTTT. This translates into CASSQDQVQPQHF.

The chain carries TRBV5-1 and TRBJ1-1, with D hard to call. V shed 0 bases and J shed 4 bases, with 13 bases lying between them. This CDR3 has 15 amino acids. Germline CDR1 SGHRS, CDR2 YFSETQ. The DNA for the CDR3 is TGCGCCAGCAGCTTGGCCGAGGCTGAGAGCACTGAAGCTTTCTTT. This sequence encodes CASSLAEAESTEAFF.

This clone has just one count. V and J are TRBV30 and TRBJ2-1; a possible D gene is TRBD2 (5 bases). Germline CDR1 is GTSNPN and CDR2 is SVGIG (reference sequence). The CDR3 runs 13 residues. V shed 8 bases and J shed 9 bases, with 20 bases lying between them. This chain's CDR3 is CAALRASNGEQFF. The CDR3 nucleotides read TGTGCCGCCCTGCGGGCTAGCAACGGTGAGCAGTTCTTC.